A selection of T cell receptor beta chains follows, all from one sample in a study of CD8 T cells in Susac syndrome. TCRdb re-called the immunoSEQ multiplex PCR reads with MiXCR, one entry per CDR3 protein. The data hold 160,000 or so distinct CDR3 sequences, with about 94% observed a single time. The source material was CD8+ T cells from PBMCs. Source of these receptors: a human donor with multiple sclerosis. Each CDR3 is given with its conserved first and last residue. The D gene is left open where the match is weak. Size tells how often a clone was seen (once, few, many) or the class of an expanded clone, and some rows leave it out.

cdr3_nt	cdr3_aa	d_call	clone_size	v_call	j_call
TGTGCCAGCAGGTCTCCACGCGGGGGTAACACCGGGGAGCTGTTTTTT	CASRSPRGGNTGELFF	TRBD2	-	TRBV2	TRBJ2-2
TGTGCCAGCAGCTTGAATAATTCACCCCTCCACTTT	CASSLNNSPLHF	-	few	TRBV7-9	TRBJ1-6
TGCAGCGTAGACGACAAAGGCGATGGCTACACCTTC	CSVDDKGDGYTF	-	-	TRBV29-1	TRBJ1-2
TGTGCCAGCAGCTTATCCCGGGACCCCCTCAACACTGAAGCTTTCTTT	CASSLSRDPLNTEAFF	-	-	TRBV2	TRBJ1-1
TGTGCCAGCAGCTTTGAGCCTTATGGCTACACCTTC	CASSFEPYGYTF	-	-	TRBV7-9	TRBJ1-2
TGTGCCAGCAGCCCGCGGACTAGCGGGGCAGAGACCCAGTACTTC	CASSPRTSGAETQYF	TRBD2	-	TRBV13	TRBJ2-5
TGTGCCAGCAAATCAGCCAGGGGTGTGGACGAGCAGTACTTC	CASKSARGVDEQYF	-	once	TRBV21-1	TRBJ2-7
TGTGCCAGCAGTGTTAGCGGGGCTGAGCAGTTCTTC	CASSVSGAEQFF	TRBD2	-	TRBV6-5	TRBJ2-1
TGTGCCAGCAGCTTCCCGAACGGGAAAATCGATGAGCAGTTCTTC	CASSFPNGKIDEQFF	-	-	TRBV7-9	TRBJ2-1
TGCGCCAGCAGCTTGGGGCGCAGGACGACGAACTACGAGCAGTACTTC	CASSLGRRTTNYEQYF	-	-	TRBV5-1	TRBJ2-7
TGCGCCAGCAGCCAAGAAGGGGGCCGGGGCGGTTACAATGAGCAGTTCTTC	CASSQEGGRGGYNEQFF	TRBD1	-	TRBV4-1	TRBJ2-1
TGTGCCAGCAGTTTCTTTACCTACAATGAGCAGTTCTTC	CASSFFTYNEQFF	-	-	TRBV12-3/TRBV12-4	TRBJ2-1
TGCAGTGCTACCTACTCTAGCGGGGGGCTCAATGAGCAGTTCTTC	CSATYSSGGLNEQFF	TRBD2	-	TRBV20-1	TRBJ2-1
TGTGCCAGCAGTTTCACAGGGGCCAATGAAAAACTGTTTTTT	CASSFTGANEKLFF	TRBD1	-	TRBV27	TRBJ1-4
TGTGCCAGCAGTCAGGGTCGGAATGAGCAGTTCTTC	CASSQGRNEQFF	-	-	TRBV25-1	TRBJ2-1
TGCGCCAGCAGCCAAGAGGTAGAGGATACGCAGTATTTT	CASSQEVEDTQYF	-	-	TRBV4-3	TRBJ2-3
TGTGCCAGCAGAGGGCCGTCGTTTGACTATGGCTACACCTTC	CASRGPSFDYGYTF	-	-	TRBV7-9	TRBJ1-2
TGTGCCAGCAGCGGTGGGACAGAAACCTTAGCTAACTATGGCTACACCTTC	CASSGGTETLANYGYTF	TRBD1	-	TRBV9	TRBJ1-2
TGTGCCACCAGCAGAGTGGGGGGCCCCACAGAGACCCAGTACTTC	CATSRVGGPTETQYF	-	-	TRBV15	TRBJ2-5
TGCAGTGGAGTACAGGGCCCTACCTACGAGCAGTACTTC	CSGVQGPTYEQYF	-	once	TRBV20-1	TRBJ2-7
TGTGCCAGCAGCTCTACCTTGGGGGCTGGGGCCAACGTCCTGACTTTC	CASSSTLGAGANVLTF	-	-	TRBV7-9	TRBJ2-6
TGTGCCAGCAGCCCAGACGGAGCCTCTGGAAACACCATATATTTT	CASSPDGASGNTIYF	-	-	TRBV13	TRBJ1-3
TGTGCCAGTAGTATAGAACTAGCGGGGGACGGGAGGCAGTTCTTC	CASSIELAGDGRQFF	TRBD2	-	TRBV19	TRBJ2-1
TGTGCCAGCAGTCCACAGGGGGAATTGGACATTCAGTACTTC	CASSPQGELDIQYF	TRBD1	-	TRBV27	TRBJ2-4
TGCAGTGTCAGGGGACACACCGGGGAGCTGTTTTTT	CSVRGHTGELFF	-	-	TRBV20-1	TRBJ2-2
TGCAGCGTTGTCTCCCCCGTAACACGATCCTACAATGAGCAGTTCTTC	CSVVSPVTRSYNEQFF	-	-	TRBV29-1	TRBJ2-1
TGCGCCAGCAGCCCGGGGGACGACAATGAAAAACTGTTTTTT	CASSPGDDNEKLFF	-	-	TRBV4-1	TRBJ1-4
TGTGCCAGCAGCCCGGATATCGGGTCGTTGGTAGCTTTCTTT	CASSPDIGSLVAFF	-	-	TRBV7-9	TRBJ1-1
TGTGCCAGCAGCCACTCCCCGGGACAGGGATTCTCCTACGAGCAGTACTTC	CASSHSPGQGFSYEQYF	TRBD1	-	TRBV3-1	TRBJ2-7
TGTGCCAGCAGCGTATGGGCTAGCACAGATACGCAGTATTTT	CASSVWASTDTQYF	-	-	TRBV9	TRBJ2-3
TGTGCTAGTGGTTTGGACCCGGGACTAGCGGGGGGAGAGACCCAGTACTTC	CASGLDPGLAGGETQYF	TRBD2	-	TRBV12-5	TRBJ2-5
TGTGCCAGCAGCCCAGAAGACAGGTTAAACATTCAGTACTTC	CASSPEDRLNIQYF	-	-	TRBV9	TRBJ2-4
TGCAGCGTTGAAGGAGTTGGACGGCCGTCTCAGATCTACGAGCAGTACTTC	CSVEGVGRPSQIYEQYF	-	once	TRBV29-1	TRBJ2-7
TGCGCCAGCAGTGATCGGGAAGGATTGTACGAGCAGTACTTC	CASSDREGLYEQYF	-	-	TRBV10-1	TRBJ2-7
TGTGCCAGCAGCCCGGGACTAGCGGTAGAGACCCAGTACTTC	CASSPGLAVETQYF	TRBD2	-	TRBV5-4	TRBJ2-5
TGTGCCAGCAGCACCAACTCCGGACTCAACAATGAGCAGTTCTTC	CASSTNSGLNNEQFF	-	-	TRBV7-9	TRBJ2-1
TGTGCCAGCACCGACAACTCCTACGAGCAGTACTTC	CASTDNSYEQYF	-	-	TRBV12-3/TRBV12-4	TRBJ2-7
TGTGCCAGCAGACTCGGGACAGGCCTGAAGTACTTC	CASRLGTGLKYF	TRBD1	-	TRBV13	TRBJ2-7
TGTGCCAGCAGCGTAAGTGAGAATGAGCAGTTCTTC	CASSVSENEQFF	-	-	TRBV9	TRBJ2-1
TGTGCCAGCAGTCTCCGGGACAGGGAGTTCTTC	CASSLRDREFF	TRBD1	-	TRBV7-9	TRBJ2-1
TGCAGTGCTAGGGGGGACGGCCTTGGAAACACCATATATTTT	CSARGDGLGNTIYF	-	once	TRBV20-1	TRBJ1-3
TGCAGCGTTAGGGACCGGGTCTATGGCTACACCTTC	CSVRDRVYGYTF	-	-	TRBV29-1	TRBJ1-2